This is a list of T cell receptor beta chains from one sample in a study of blood T cell repertoires in COVID-19. Repertoires were generated with immunoSEQ multiplex PCR, while TCRdb's copy carries only in-frame clones and drops some. The sample records approximately 220,000 clones, around 81% being singletons. The sample consisted of PBMCs or T cells enriched from blood (not recorded which). All receptors come from a woman aged 40 to 50 with acute COVID-19. The CDR3 runs from the conserved cysteine through the conserved F or W. The D gene is left open where the match is weak. A clone size is listed for some rows: how often the clone was seen (once, few, many), or a class if it is expanded.

J gene | D gene | clone size | V gene | CDR3 DNA | CDR3 protein
TRBJ2-1 | TRBD2 | once | TRBV5-5 | TGTGCCAGCAGCCCCGGGACTAGGGTGGATTGGGAGCAGTTCTTC | CASSPGTRVDWEQFF
TRBJ1-5 | - | - | TRBV5-4 | TGTGCCAGCAGCTTGGAGCCGACAGCTAATCAGCCCCAGCATTTT | CASSLEPTANQPQHF
TRBJ1-2 | - | - | TRBV27 | TGTGCCAGCAGTTTATACGGCGGTTATGGCTACACCTTC | CASSLYGGYGYTF
TRBJ1-5 | - | - | TRBV19 | TGTGCCAGTGCCGACTATAGCAATCAGCCCCAGCATTTT | CASADYSNQPQHF
TRBJ2-1 | - | - | TRBV5-5 | TGTGCCAGCAGCTTAGCGGGCGGAGAGCAGTTCTTC | CASSLAGGEQFF
TRBJ1-1 | - | few | TRBV7-8 | TGTGCCAGCAGCTTCTCACCACCGGGCACTGAAGCTTTCTTT | CASSFSPPGTEAFF
TRBJ1-5 | - | - | TRBV29-1 | TGCAGCGTTGCCCCGACATTGGATCAGCCCCAGCATTTT | CSVAPTLDQPQHF
TRBJ1-1 | TRBD1 | - | TRBV29-1 | TGCAGCGCCTGGGACAGGACAACGACAACGGCTTTCTTT | CSAWDRTTTTAFF
TRBJ2-2 | TRBD2 | - | TRBV19 | TGTGCCAGTAGTTCTATAGCGGGAGGGCCGGACACCGGGGAGCTGTTTTTT | CASSSIAGGPDTGELFF
TRBJ2-1 | TRBD2 | - | TRBV7-2 | TGTGCCAGCAGCTTAGCGCAGCGGGAGGTCCATATCGACAATGAGCAGTTCTTC | CASSLAQREVHIDNEQFF
TRBJ1-4 | - | - | TRBV6-1 | TGTGCCAGCAGTGAATCAGGGGATGAAAAACTGTTTTTT | CASSESGDEKLFF
TRBJ1-1 | - | few | TRBV30 | TGTGCCTGGAGTCCGGACAGTTGGGAAGCTTTCTTT | CAWSPDSWEAFF
TRBJ1-5 | - | - | TRBV6-5 | TGTGCCGGCCAATCCGCAGGCAATCAGCCCCAGCATTTT | CAGQSAGNQPQHF
TRBJ2-1 | TRBD2 | - | TRBV7-2 | TGTGCCAGCAGATTAGGACTAGCGGGTTACAATGAGCAGTTCTTC | CASRLGLAGYNEQFF
TRBJ1-2 | - | once | TRBV5-8 | TGTGCCAGCAGCTTGGGGACCGGGAACTACTATGGCTACACCTTC | CASSLGTGNYYGYTF
TRBJ1-2 | - | - | TRBV27 | TGTGCCAGCAGTGCCGGGACAACCGATGGCTACACCTTC | CASSAGTTDGYTF
TRBJ1-3 | - | - | TRBV7-3 | TGTGCCAGCAGCTTAACCGGGTCTGGAAACACCATATATTTT | CASSLTGSGNTIYF
TRBJ2-7 | TRBD1 | - | TRBV9 | TGTGCCAGCAGCCCTAAGGGACAGGGCTACGAGCAGTACTTC | CASSPKGQGYEQYF
TRBJ2-2 | - | - | TRBV11-2 | TGTGCCAGCAGCCCAAAGGGGAAGCTGTTTTTT | CASSPKGKLFF
TRBJ2-1 | - | - | TRBV4-1 | TGCGCCAGCAGCCAGCAGGGCCTTGACAATGAGCAGTTCTTC | CASSQQGLDNEQFF
TRBJ2-7 | TRBD2 | - | TRBV28 | TGTGCCAGCAGTTTAAGGATAAGCGGGGGGTTCCTCAACGAGCAGTACTTC | CASSLRISGGFLNEQYF
TRBJ2-2 | - | - | TRBV30 | TGTGCCTGGAGTGGGATACAGGGTGGCGGGGAGCTGTTTTTT | CAWSGIQGGGELFF
TRBJ2-5 | - | once | TRBV14 | TGTGCCAGCAGCACCTGGGCAGTAGAGACCCAGTACTTC | CASSTWAVETQYF
TRBJ1-4 | - | - | TRBV5-1 | TGCGCCAGCAGCTTGGCCGCCGGAGGGGCAACTAATGAAAAACTGTTTTTT | CASSLAAGGATNEKLFF
TRBJ2-7 | - | - | TRBV7-9 | TGTGCCAGCAGCTCCCTCCGCGAGCAGTACTTC | CASSSLREQYF
TRBJ1-6 | TRBD1 | few | TRBV6-5 | TGTGCCAGCAGTTACCGGACAGGGGACAATTCACCCCTCCACTTT | CASSYRTGDNSPLHF
TRBJ1-6 | - | - | TRBV29-1 | TGCAGCGTTCGGGACATCGATTCACCCCTCCACTTT | CSVRDIDSPLHF
TRBJ2-1 | TRBD1 | - | TRBV7-9 | TGTGCCAGCAGCCCATCGGGACAGGGACCCAATGAGCAGTTCTTC | CASSPSGQGPNEQFF
TRBJ2-7 | - | - | TRBV28 | TGTGCCGGGGGTACTAGCTCCACCTACGAGCAGTACTTC | CAGGTSSTYEQYF
TRBJ2-3 | - | - | TRBV25-1 | TGTGCCAGCAGTATAGCGGTTAGCACAGATACGCAGTATTTT | CASSIAVSTDTQYF
TRBJ2-2 | - | - | TRBV7-9 | TGTGCCAGCTCCGGACTACACATCTCCGGGGAGCTGTTTTTT | CASSGLHISGELFF
TRBJ2-1 | TRBD2 | once | TRBV10-3 | TGTGCCATCACAGAGAATAGCGGGGGGGCGTACAATGAGCAGTTCTTC | CAITENSGGAYNEQFF
TRBJ2-7 | TRBD2 | - | TRBV6-5 | TGTGCCAGCAGTTCGACTAGCGGGAAGGTGTACGAGCAGTACTTC | CASSSTSGKVYEQYF
TRBJ2-3 | - | - | TRBV11-2 | TGTGCCAGCAGCTTATGGGGCAGGTCACCAGATACGCAGTATTTT | CASSLWGRSPDTQYF
TRBJ1-5 | - | - | TRBV6-5 | TGTGCCAGCAGCCTTTTTGGCAATCAGCCCCAGCATTTT | CASSLFGNQPQHF
TRBJ1-1 | - | - | TRBV28 | TGTGCCAGCAGTTTTAGAGAGGGCTGGGCTTTCTTT | CASSFREGWAFF
TRBJ2-1 | - | few | TRBV27 | TGTGCCAGCAGTTTATCGGGTTTGAGGGGGAGCTCCTACAATGAGCAGTTCTTC | CASSLSGLRGSSYNEQFF
TRBJ2-1 | - | - | TRBV19 | TGTGCCAGTAGTAACACCCTGGACACGTACAATGAGCAGTTCTTC | CASSNTLDTYNEQFF
TRBJ2-2 | - | - | TRBV5-1 | TGCGCCAGCAGCTCAGTCAGGGGTTCCGGGGAGCTGTTTTTT | CASSSVRGSGELFF
TRBJ1-2 | TRBD1 | - | TRBV9 | TGTGCCAGCAGCGTAGGGACAGGGGGCGACTATGGCTACACCTTC | CASSVGTGGDYGYTF
TRBJ1-2 | - | - | TRBV7-2 | TGTGCCAGCAGCTTAAGCCGGGAGGGTTCCGGCTACACCTTC | CASSLSREGSGYTF
TRBJ1-1 | TRBD1 | - | TRBV7-3 | TGTGCCAGCAGTCCGACAGGGCTCGGCACTGAAGCTTTCTTT | CASSPTGLGTEAFF
TRBJ2-3 | - | - | TRBV9 | TGTGCCAGCAGCGTCACTCAAGGGGTGACAGATACGCAGTATTTT | CASSVTQGVTDTQYF
TRBJ2-5 | - | - | TRBV6-6 | TGTGCCAGTAGCGTTGGAGAGACCCAGTACTTC | CASSVGETQYF
TRBJ2-7 | TRBD1 | - | TRBV19 | TGTGCCAGTGGAAAACGGGGACAGGTGACCTACGAGCAGTACTTC | CASGKRGQVTYEQYF
TRBJ2-7 | - | - | TRBV28 | TGTGCCAGCAGTTTCGGGGATCGCTACGAGCAGTACTTC | CASSFGDRYEQYF
TRBJ2-2 | - | - | TRBV27 | TGTGCCAGCAGTTTTTCGGCCCCGAACAGGGGGGGCGGGGAGCTGTTTTTT | CASSFSAPNRGGGELFF
TRBJ2-3 | - | - | TRBV6-1 | TGTGCCAGCAGTGAGGGGGGTAGCACAGATACGCAGTATTTT | CASSEGGSTDTQYF
TRBJ1-2 | TRBD1 | - | TRBV9 | TGTGCCAGCAGCGTAAGTGGGGACAGGAACTATGGCTACACCTTC | CASSVSGDRNYGYTF
TRBJ2-7 | TRBD1 | few | TRBV5-6 | TGTGCCAGCAGCCTCAGGGGGCTCGACGAGCAGTACTTC | CASSLRGLDEQYF
TRBJ1-3 | - | - | TRBV28 | TGTGCCAGCACCTTACAGGGCCCACTTTCTGGAAACACCATATATTTT | CASTLQGPLSGNTIYF
TRBJ1-5 | - | - | TRBV2 | TGTGCCAGCAGTGTTGCTCCAGGGCGAACCAATCAGCCCCAGCATTTT | CASSVAPGRTNQPQHF
TRBJ1-1 | - | - | TRBV2 | TGTGCCACCAACAGGCGCATGAACACTGAAGCTTTCTTT | CATNRRMNTEAFF
TRBJ1-1 | TRBD1 | - | TRBV10-3 | TGTGCCATCAGTGCGCCGGGACAGGGGGCAGTCGGGCCTGCTGAAGCTTTCTTT | CAISAPGQGAVGPAEAFF
TRBJ1-1 | TRBD1 | - | TRBV10-2 | TGCGCCAGCAGTGAGAGGAGGAGGGGGCAAGGCACTGAAGCTTTCTTT | CASSERRRGQGTEAFF
TRBJ1-3 | - | few | TRBV6-5 | TGTGCCAGCTCAGGGGTCTCTGGAAACACCATATATTTT | CASSGVSGNTIYF
TRBJ2-7 | - | - | TRBV4-2 | TGTGCCAGCAGCCACGCAAATGTCGGCAGGGGAAGTTACGAGCAGTACTTC | CASSHANVGRGSYEQYF